This paragraph covers one T cell receptor (beta chain) sequence. Researchers isolated total RNA from whole blood without sorting T cells. This sample was included in a study of monozygotic twins with inflammatory bowel disease. Reanalyzing the 5' RACE reads, TCRdb keeps one entry per CDR3 protein, without DNA. The sample includes about 450,000 distinct CDR3 sequences. Input material: blood. This sequence originates from a human donor with ulcerative colitis or Crohn's disease, or a healthy co-twin of an affected twin (not recorded which).

CDR3 residues: CASSPLGTGYDEQFF. The V call is TRBV12-3 or TRBV12-4, the J call TRBJ2-1; the TCRdb call, TRBD1, lacks DNA for checking. The CDR3 extends over 15 amino acids.